The 2 T cell receptor beta chains reported below all come from one sample, sequenced in a study of cytomegalovirus exposure and HLA in healthy donors. Primers for the PCR totalled 60 Vbeta and 13 Jbeta. Here immunoSEQ multiplex PCR was the method, and the copy in TCRdb shows in-frame clones only, minus some. This table has approximately 110,000 clones, around 80% appearing once. Sequencing was carried out using PBMCs. The receptors originated from a man younger than 30 in good health and CMV-seronegative.

The chain is built from TRBV2 and TRBJ2-7, with D possibly being TRBD2 (6 bases). The germline V gene encodes CDR1 SNHLY and CDR2 FYNNEI. The CDR3 runs 13 residues. V lost 5 bases and J 6 bases, leaving 14 bases between the germline ends. CDR3 DNA: TGTGCCAGCAGTCGGACTACCCCAGGCGAGCAGTACTTC. Translating gives CASSRTTPGEQYF.

The V call is TRBV9, the J call TRBJ2-7, with D possibly TRBD2 on 6 matching bases. The V gene's germline CDR1 is SGDLS and CDR2 YYNGEE. This CDR3 region has 12 residues. V lost 3 bases and J lost 5, with 9 bases in between. Written as DNA, the CDR3 is TGTGCCAGCAGCGGGACTACCCACGAGCAGTACTTC. Encoded protein: CASSGTTHEQYF.